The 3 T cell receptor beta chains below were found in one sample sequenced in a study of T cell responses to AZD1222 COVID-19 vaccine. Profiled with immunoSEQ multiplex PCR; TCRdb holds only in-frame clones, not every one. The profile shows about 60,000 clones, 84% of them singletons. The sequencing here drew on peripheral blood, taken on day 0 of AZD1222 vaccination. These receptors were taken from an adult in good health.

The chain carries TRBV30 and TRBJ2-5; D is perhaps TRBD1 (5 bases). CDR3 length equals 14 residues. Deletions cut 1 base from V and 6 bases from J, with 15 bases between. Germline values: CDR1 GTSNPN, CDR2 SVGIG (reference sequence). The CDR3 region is CAWSGIWGGKTQYF. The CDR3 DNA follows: TGTGCCTGGAGTGGTATTTGGGGCGGAAAGACCCAGTACTTC.

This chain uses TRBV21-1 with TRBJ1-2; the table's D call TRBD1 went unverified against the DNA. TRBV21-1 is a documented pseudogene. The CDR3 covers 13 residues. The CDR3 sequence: CASSIGTVNGYTF. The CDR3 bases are TGTGCCAGCAGCATCGGGACAGTCAATGGCTACACCTTC.

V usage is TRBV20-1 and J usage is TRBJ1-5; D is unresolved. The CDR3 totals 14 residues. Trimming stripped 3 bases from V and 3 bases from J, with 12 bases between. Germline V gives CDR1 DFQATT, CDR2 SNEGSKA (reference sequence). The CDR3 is CSASGRSFNQPQHF. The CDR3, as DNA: TGCAGTGCTAGTGGCAGAAGTTTCAATCAGCCCCAGCATTTT.